The text below deals with one TCR beta chain. Everyone who took part was 18 to 89 years old, and they came from some 23 US areas. Participants' own reports of clinical history determined their cohort assignment. Symptom resolution, clearance, or two negative PCRs marked donors in Cohort 3 as recovered. This sample was included in a study of blood T cell repertoires in COVID-19. Study overall: The United States, Italy and Spain were the sources of the acute and convalescent COVID-19 samples.

TCRdb keeps only in-frame clones here, not all; method: immunoSEQ multiplex PCR. Of under 200,000 clones in the sample, approximately 82% were seen once. Sequenced: PBMCs or T cells enriched from blood (not recorded which). The source of this sequence is a man aged 60-69 years who had recovered from COVID-19.

CDR3 in DNA: TGTGCCAGCAGCGTAGTGACAGGGCAACGAGAGACCCAGTACTTC. This gives the protein CASSVVTGQRETQYF. V is TRBV9 and J is TRBJ2-5; TRBD1 aligns across 7 bases. The trim removed 0 bases at V and 4 bases at J, leaving 6 bases unmatched. Germline CDR1 reads SGDLS; CDR2 reads YYNGEE. The CDR3 contains 15 residues.